The clone carrying this T cell receptor beta chain has just a few counts. The antigen remains undetermined. The PCR employed 60 Vbeta primers together with 13 Jbeta primers. Profiled with immunoSEQ multiplex PCR; TCRdb holds only in-frame clones, not every one. Seen here are about 150,000 clones, 68% observed once, and the top ten hold approximately 4.3%. With 0 bases removed from V and 2 bases from J, the gap between germline ends came to 14 bases. This CDR3 is built from 16 residues. From germline, CDR1 is SGHVS and CDR2 FQNEAQ. The sample originates from a study of cytomegalovirus exposure and HLA in healthy donors. Findings and caveats of the study: TCR beta V- and J-gene trimming, according to a later analysis, was linked to a missense DCLRE1C variant.

This clonotype was sampled from a man aged 55 to 70 in good health and CMV-seronegative. This chain joins TRBV7-8 and TRBJ2-7; the D gene is possibly TRBD2 (5 bases). Specimen: PBMCs. The CDR3 DNA reads as TGTGCCAGCAGCTTAGCGCAAGGTCCGGGAACCTACGAGCAGTACTTC. Protein sequence: CASSLAQGPGTYEQYF.